One and the same sample provided the 24 T cell receptor beta chains below, sequenced in a study of identical twins. TCRdb reprocessed the 5' RACE reads with MiXCR, giving one entry per CDR3 protein. The sample contains about 730,000 distinct CDR3 sequences, about 20% of which appear only once. The same data also contributed to another study, on T cells expressing NK-cell markers.

Sequencing was performed on PBMCs. Every receptor here comes from a young woman in good health.

This clonotype was seen a handful of times. The chain is built from TRBV6-5 and TRBJ2-7, with D perhaps assigned TRBD1 or TRBD2 (5 bases each). CDR3 size: 11 residues. Germline CDR1 MNHEY, CDR2 SVGAGI. Trimming shortened V by 7 bases and J by 6 bases, and 10 bases separated the two germline ends. CDR3 DNA sequence: TGTGCCAGCACATACGGGACCGAGCAGTACTTC. Its translation: CASTYGTEQYF.

The chain recombines TRBV29-1 with TRBJ2-2, with TRBD1 identical over 8 bases. Germline V gene lookup returns CDR1 SQVTM and CDR2 ANQGSEA. This CDR3 region has 13 residues. The V gene end was trimmed by 3 bases and the J gene end by 5 bases; junction bases not matched to a gene: 2. The CDR3 sequence: CSVDDRGTGELFF. Here the CDR3 DNA reads TGCAGCGTTGACGACAGGGGAACCGGGGAGCTGTTTTTT.

This clonotype was seen more than once but under ten times. The rearrangement joins TRBV7-6 to TRBJ2-3; possible D gene TRBD2, 6 bases. CDR3 length: 16 residues. Per the germline V gene, CDR1 is SGHVS and CDR2 is FNYEAQ. Trimming stripped 5 bases from V and 4 bases from J, with 19 bases between. CDR3 coding DNA: TGTGCCAGCAGCAAGAGAGGGACGGGGGTAGCAGATACGCAGTATTTT. Amino acids: CASSKRGTGVADTQYF.

This clonotype was seen ten or more times. The V and J genes are TRBV6-1 and TRBJ1-5; 7 nucleotides agree with TRBD1. The V segment lost 6 bases and the J segment 2 bases; nucleotides outside the gene matches: 7. The CDR3 extends over 15 amino acids. Germline V gives CDR1 MNHNS, CDR2 SASEGT. This CDR3 is CASSRTGEGNQPQHF. Written as DNA, the CDR3 is TGTGCCAGCAGCCGAACAGGGGAAGGCAATCAGCCCCAGCATTTT.

The chain recombines TRBV12-3 or TRBV12-4 with TRBJ2-3, with 11 bases lining up with TRBD1. V was clipped by 2 bases and J by 7 bases; unmatched bases: 2. The CDR3 contains 14 residues. CDR3 nucleotide sequence: TGTGCCAGCAGTTTACGGGACAGGGGGAATACGCAGTATTTT. This encodes CASSLRDRGNTQYF.

The chain employs TRBV6-2 or TRBV6-3 and TRBJ2-2, with unresolved D. The germline CDR1 and CDR2 sequences are MNHEY and SVGEGT. This CDR3 has 15 residues. The V and J ends lost 2 bases and 6 bases respectively, with 13 bases between them. Written as DNA, the CDR3 is TGTGCCAGCAGTTACGCAGGTCTTAGTGCCGGGGAGCTGTTTTTT. Protein: CASSYAGLSAGELFF.

This clonotype was observed a handful of times. V usage is TRBV6-5 and J usage is TRBJ2-7, with D possibly matching TRBD1 (5 bases). Germline V lookup: CDR1 MNHEY, CDR2 SVGAGI. V was trimmed by 0 bases and J by 4 bases, leaving 10 bases between them. This CDR3 has 14 amino acids. CDR3 sequence reads: CASSYSGRVYEQYF. The CDR3 DNA reads TGTGCCAGCAGTTACTCGGGCAGGGTGTACGAGCAGTACTTC.

Ten or more counts support this clonotype. The J gene is TRBJ2-5, the V gene TRBV10-3; D remains unclear. Per germline, CDR1 ENHRY and CDR2 SYGVKD. The CDR3 spans 14 residues. The V and J ends lost 0 bases and 7 bases respectively, with 12 bases between them. The CDR3, as DNA: TGTGCCATCAGTGAGTCATCCGGGCTAGGGACCCAGTACTTC. Protein sequence: CAISESSGLGTQYF.

The rearrangement uses TRBV12-3 or TRBV12-4 and TRBJ1-1; D unclear. Trimming shortened V by 1 base and J by 6 bases, and 6 bases separated the two germline ends. The CDR3 length is 12 residues. CDR3: CASSLVSAEAFF. The CDR3 nucleotides read TGTGCCAGCAGTTTAGTTAGCGCTGAAGCTTTCTTT.

A few counts support this clonotype. The V gene is TRBV7-6, the J gene TRBJ1-6; 7 nucleotides agree with TRBD1. Germline-derived CDR1 and CDR2 are SGHVS and FNYEAQ. The CDR3 has 14 amino acids. The trim removed 5 bases at V and 8 bases at J, leaving 6 bases unmatched. CDR3 in amino acids: CASSIQGGDSPLHF. The DNA for the CDR3 is TGTGCCAGCAGCATCCAGGGGGGGGATTCACCCCTCCACTTT.

This rearrangement joins TRBV18 to TRBJ2-5; unclear D gene. V was shortened by 2 bases and J by 5 bases, with 9 bases between the two germline ends. Germline V gene sequence: CDR1 KGHSH, CDR2 LQKENI. The CDR3 is made up of 13 amino acids. CDR3 protein: CASSPASAETQYF. The CDR3, as DNA: TGTGCCAGCTCACCAGCGAGTGCCGAGACCCAGTACTTC.

In nucleotides, the CDR3 is TGTGCCAGCAGCCAAGGGATTAACACTGAAGCTTTCTTT. As protein: CASSQGINTEAFF. J is TRBJ1-1 and V is TRBV7-6; D unresolved. Germline V gives CDR1 SGHVS, CDR2 FNYEAQ. Deletions cut 5 bases from V and 2 bases from J, with 9 bases between. This CDR3 contains 13 residues.

The rearrangement links TRBV20-1 to TRBJ2-1; no clear D. CDR3 size: 14 residues. Germline loops: CDR1 DFQATT, CDR2 SNEGSKA (reference sequence). Deletions cut 7 bases from V and 2 bases from J, with 15 bases between. The CDR3 sequence: CSVATISPYNEQFF. CDR3 nucleotides: TGCAGTGTCGCCACGATTAGCCCCTACAATGAGCAGTTCTTC.

The chain carries TRBV20-1 and TRBJ2-4; D is possibly TRBD1 or TRBD2 (7 bases each). Germline loops: CDR1 DFQATT, CDR2 SNEGSKA (reference sequence). V lost 4 bases, J lost 8 bases, and 12 bases lay in between. This CDR3 contains 12 residues. DNA of the CDR3: TGCAGTGCTACTCAGGGGGGGTACATTCAGTACTTC. Amino acids: CSATQGGYIQYF.

The table lists this clonotype with a few counts. An end of the junction does not agree with germline; a read error may underlie this. This chain joins TRBV6-1 and TRBJ2-1; TRBD2 agrees at 7 bases. The CDR3 is 15 residues long. Per germline, CDR1 MNHNS and CDR2 SASEGT. In DNA form, the CDR3 reads TGTGCCAGCTCCTACTCTTGGACTAGGCAAAAAACCTTAATCTTC. Protein product: CASSYSWTRQKTLIF.

In its sample, this clonotype was seen a few times. The chain carries TRBV20-1 and TRBJ2-2; perhaps TRBD2 as D (5 bases). Germline CDR1 and CDR2: DFQATT and SNEGSKA (reference sequence). Between the trimmed V and J ends, which lost 3 bases and 4 bases, there was a span of 9 bases. The CDR3 is 13 residues long. DNA for the CDR3: TGCAGTGCTAGCGGGGTTGGCACCGGGGAGCTGTTTTTT. Protein sequence: CSASGVGTGELFF.

This clonotype was observed a few times. The J gene is TRBJ2-7, the V gene TRBV18, with 7 positions matching TRBD2. The CDR3 runs to 15 residues. V trimming: 2 bases; J trimming: 5 bases; junction bases outside the gene matches: 9. From germline, CDR1 is KGHSH and CDR2 LQKENI. CDR3 nucleotide sequence: TGTGCCAGCTCACCAACTGGACTAGTTACCCACGAGCAGTACTTC. Protein: CASSPTGLVTHEQYF.

The V and J genes are TRBV5-1 and TRBJ2-7; 9 nucleotides agree with TRBD2. The CDR3 has 16 amino acids. The V gene's germline CDR1 is SGHRS and CDR2 YFSETQ. V trimming: 0 bases; J trimming: 2 bases; junction bases outside the gene matches: 6. The CDR3 coding sequence is TGCGCCAGCAGCTTGGTGGTGGCGGGAGGGCCCTACGAGCAGTACTTC. Translating gives CASSLVVAGGPYEQYF. Full variable domain (remainder filled in from reference TRBV5-1 and TRBJ2-7): KAGVTQTPRYLIKTRGQQVTLSCSPISGHRSVSWYQQTPGQGLQFLFEYFSETQRNKGNFPGRFSGRQFSNSRSEMNVSTLELGDSALYLCASSLVVAGGPYEQYFGPGTRLTVT.

J is TRBJ2-1 and V is TRBV20-1; D gene uncertain. The CDR3 covers 14 residues. Germline CDR1 reads DFQATT; CDR2 reads SNEGSKA (reference sequence). The V end lost 1 base, the J end lost 4 bases, and 11 bases lay between the germline ends. CDR3 coding DNA: TGCAGTGCTAGAGCCCTTCCCAGGTACAATGAGCAGTTCTTC. This translates into CSARALPRYNEQFF.

The chain employs TRBV6-5 and TRBJ2-3, with D perhaps TRBD1 (5 bases). Looked up from germline, CDR1 is MNHEY and CDR2 is SVGAGI. The CDR3 consists of 13 residues. Trimming took off 2 bases at V and 6 bases at J, with 9 bases between the two ends. The CDR3 nucleotides are TGTGCCAGCAGTTACAGGAAGGGGGATACGCAGTATTTT. It translates to CASSYRKGDTQYF.

This clonotype was observed many times. The V and J genes are TRBV29-1 and TRBJ2-1, with TRBD2 matching 10 bases. From germline, CDR1 is SQVTM and CDR2 ANQGSEA. Trimming cost V 8 bases and J 4 bases; bases outside gene matches: 2. This CDR3 comprises 12 residues. CDR3 nucleotides: TGCAGCCGGACTAGCGGTTACAATGAGCAGTTCTTC. Amino acid sequence: CSRTSGYNEQFF.

This chain connects TRBV20-1 to TRBJ2-7, with 8 bases lining up with TRBD2. CDR3 length equals 15 residues. Germline V gene data show CDR1 as DFQATT and CDR2 as SNEGSKA (reference sequence). V dropped 2 bases and J dropped 0; count of bases not matched to a gene: 6. The CDR3 DNA reads TGCAGTGCTAGAAGCAGCGGGAGTATCTCCTACGAGCAGTACTTC. Its protein is CSARSSGSISYEQYF.

This chain connects TRBV11-2 to TRBJ2-5, with a tentative D call TRBD2 (5 bases). Germline V lookup: CDR1 SGHAT, CDR2 FQNNGV. The CDR3 consists of 15 residues. Trimming removed 5 bases at V and 5 bases at J, with 18 bases between. The CDR3 sequence is CASSPRAALKETQYF. Here the CDR3 DNA reads TGTGCCAGCAGCCCACGAGCGGCCCTTAAGGAGACCCAGTACTTC.

The genes are TRBV7-9 and TRBJ2-7; TRBD1 matches at 7 bases. Germline assignment: CDR1 SEHNR and CDR2 FQNEAQ (reference sequence). V was pared by 5 bases and J by 5 bases, with 9 bases of the junction left unmatched. The CDR3 spans 14 residues. CDR3 in DNA: TGTGCCAGCAGCCTGGGAACAGGGGACCACGAGCAGTACTTC. This gives the protein CASSLGTGDHEQYF.